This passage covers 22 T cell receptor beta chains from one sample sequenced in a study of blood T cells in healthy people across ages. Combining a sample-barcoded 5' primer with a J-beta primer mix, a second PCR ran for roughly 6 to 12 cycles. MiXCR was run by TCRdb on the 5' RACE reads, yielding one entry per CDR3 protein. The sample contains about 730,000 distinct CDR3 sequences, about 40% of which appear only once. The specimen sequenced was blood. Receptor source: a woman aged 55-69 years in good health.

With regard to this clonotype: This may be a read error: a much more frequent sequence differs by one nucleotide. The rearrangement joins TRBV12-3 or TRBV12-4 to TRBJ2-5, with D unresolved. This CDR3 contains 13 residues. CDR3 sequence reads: CANSLGIQETQYF. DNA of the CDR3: TGTGCCAACAGTTTAGGGATTCAAGAGACCCAGTACTTC.

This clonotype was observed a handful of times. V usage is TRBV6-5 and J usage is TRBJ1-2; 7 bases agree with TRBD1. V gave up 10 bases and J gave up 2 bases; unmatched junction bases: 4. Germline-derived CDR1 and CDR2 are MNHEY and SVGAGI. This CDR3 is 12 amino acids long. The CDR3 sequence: CATLRGNYGYTF. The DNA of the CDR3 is TGTGCCACTCTCAGGGGGAACTATGGCTACACCTTC.

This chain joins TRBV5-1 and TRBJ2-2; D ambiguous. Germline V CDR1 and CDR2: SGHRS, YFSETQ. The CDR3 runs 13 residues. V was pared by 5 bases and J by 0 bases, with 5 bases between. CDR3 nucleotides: TGCGCCAGCAGGGTACCGAACACCGGGGAGCTGTTTTTT. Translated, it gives CASRVPNTGELFF.

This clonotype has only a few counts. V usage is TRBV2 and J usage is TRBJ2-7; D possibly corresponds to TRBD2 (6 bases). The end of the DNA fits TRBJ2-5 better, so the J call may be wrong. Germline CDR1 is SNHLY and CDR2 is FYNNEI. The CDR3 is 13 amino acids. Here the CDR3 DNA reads TGTGCCAGCAGTGAATTTCGGGAGGAGACCCAGTACTTC. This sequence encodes CASSEFREETQYF.

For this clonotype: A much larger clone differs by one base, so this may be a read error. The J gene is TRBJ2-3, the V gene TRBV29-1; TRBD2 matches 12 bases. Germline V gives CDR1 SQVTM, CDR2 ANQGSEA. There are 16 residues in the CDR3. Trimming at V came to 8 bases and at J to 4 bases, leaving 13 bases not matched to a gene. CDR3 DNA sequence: TGCAGCATCCCGACTAGCGGGGGAAGCAACCCAGATACGCAGTATTTT. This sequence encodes CSIPTSGGSNPDTQYF.

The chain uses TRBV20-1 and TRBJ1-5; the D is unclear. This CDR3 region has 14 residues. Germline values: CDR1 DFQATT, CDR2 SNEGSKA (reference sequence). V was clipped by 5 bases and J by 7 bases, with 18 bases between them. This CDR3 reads CSARKGWGEQPQHF. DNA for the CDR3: TGCAGTGCTCGAAAAGGATGGGGAGAACAGCCCCAGCATTTT.

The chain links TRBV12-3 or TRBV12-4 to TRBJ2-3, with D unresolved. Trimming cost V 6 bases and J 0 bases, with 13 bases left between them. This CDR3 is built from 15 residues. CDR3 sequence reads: CASSPIEASTDTQYF. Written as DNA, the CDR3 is TGTGCCAGCAGCCCGATAGAGGCCAGCACAGATACGCAGTATTTT.

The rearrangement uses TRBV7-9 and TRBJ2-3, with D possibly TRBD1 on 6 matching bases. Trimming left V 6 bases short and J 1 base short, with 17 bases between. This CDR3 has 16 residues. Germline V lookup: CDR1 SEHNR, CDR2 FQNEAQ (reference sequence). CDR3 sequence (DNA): TGTGCCAGCAGACAAACAGGGCGTTTCGGCACAGATACGCAGTATTTT. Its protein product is CASRQTGRFGTDTQYF. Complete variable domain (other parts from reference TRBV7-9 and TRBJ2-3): DTGVSQNPRHKITKRGQNVTFRCDPISEHNRLYWYRQTLGQGPEFLTYFQNEAQLEKSRLLSDRFSAERPKGSFSTLEIQRTEQGDSAMYLCASRQTGRFGTDTQYFGPGTRLTVL.

The CDR3 region has the DNA TGTGCCAGCAGCCAAGATGTGGCGTTCCGGGCTCTAGGTACGCAGTATTTT. Amino acids: CASSQDVAFRALGTQYF. The rearrangement links TRBV3-1 to TRBJ2-3; no reliable D call. Looked up from germline, CDR1 is LGHDT and CDR2 is YNNKEL (reference sequence). The CDR3 loop spans 17 amino acids. V lost 0 bases and J lost 8, with 21 bases in between.

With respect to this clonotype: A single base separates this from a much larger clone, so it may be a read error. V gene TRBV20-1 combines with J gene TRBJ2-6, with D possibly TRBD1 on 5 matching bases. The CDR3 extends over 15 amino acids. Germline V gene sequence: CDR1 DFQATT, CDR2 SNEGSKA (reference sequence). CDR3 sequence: CSASGIGSGASVLTF. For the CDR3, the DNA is TGCAGTGCGTCAGGGATCGGGTCTGGGGCCAGCGTCCTGACTTTC.

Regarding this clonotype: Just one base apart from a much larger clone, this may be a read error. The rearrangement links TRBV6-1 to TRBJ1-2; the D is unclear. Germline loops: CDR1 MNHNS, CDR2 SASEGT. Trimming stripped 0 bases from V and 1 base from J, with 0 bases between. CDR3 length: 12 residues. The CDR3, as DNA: TGTGCCAGCAGTGAAGCTAACTATGGCTACACCTTC. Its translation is CASSEANYGYTF.

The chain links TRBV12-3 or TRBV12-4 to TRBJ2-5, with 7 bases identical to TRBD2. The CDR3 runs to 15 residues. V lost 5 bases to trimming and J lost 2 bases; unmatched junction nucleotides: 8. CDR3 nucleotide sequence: TGTGCCAGCAGTCCTCTAGCGGCAACACAAGAGACCCAGTACTTC. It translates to CASSPLAATQETQYF.

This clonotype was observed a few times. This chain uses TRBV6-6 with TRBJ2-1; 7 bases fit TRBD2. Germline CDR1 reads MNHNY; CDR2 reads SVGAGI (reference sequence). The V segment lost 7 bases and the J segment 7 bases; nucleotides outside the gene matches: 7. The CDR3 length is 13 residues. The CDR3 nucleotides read TGTGCCAGCAAGCTAGGGGAGGGGAATGAGCAGTTCTTC. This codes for CASKLGEGNEQFF.

CDR3 DNA sequence: TGTGCCAGCTCACCAAAGGGGGCAAGTGGGGCCAACGTCCTGACTTTC. It specifies CASSPKGASGANVLTF. This chain connects TRBV18 to TRBJ2-6; 7 nucleotides agree with TRBD1. In germline, CDR1 is KGHSH, CDR2 LQKENI. CDR3 size: 16 residues. Trimming cost V 2 bases and J 3 bases; bases outside gene matches: 4.

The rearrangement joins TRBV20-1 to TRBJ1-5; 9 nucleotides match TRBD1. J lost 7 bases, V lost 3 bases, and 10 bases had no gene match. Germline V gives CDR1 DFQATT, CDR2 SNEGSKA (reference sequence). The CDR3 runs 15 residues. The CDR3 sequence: CSASSRTGASQPQHF. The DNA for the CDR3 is TGCAGTGCTAGTAGTAGGACAGGGGCTTCCCAGCCCCAGCATTTT.

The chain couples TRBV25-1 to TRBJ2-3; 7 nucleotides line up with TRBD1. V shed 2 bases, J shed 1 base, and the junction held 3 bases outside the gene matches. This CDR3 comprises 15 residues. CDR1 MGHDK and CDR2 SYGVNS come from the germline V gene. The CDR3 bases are TGTGCCAGCAGTGAAACAGGGGCCCGCACAGATACGCAGTATTTT. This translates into CASSETGARTDTQYF. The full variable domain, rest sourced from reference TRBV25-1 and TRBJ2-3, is EADIYQTPRYLVIGTGKKITLECSQTMGHDKMYWYQQDPGMELHLIHYSYGVNSTEKGDLSSESTVSRIRTEHFPLTLESARPSHTSQYLCASSETGARTDTQYFGPGTRLTVL.

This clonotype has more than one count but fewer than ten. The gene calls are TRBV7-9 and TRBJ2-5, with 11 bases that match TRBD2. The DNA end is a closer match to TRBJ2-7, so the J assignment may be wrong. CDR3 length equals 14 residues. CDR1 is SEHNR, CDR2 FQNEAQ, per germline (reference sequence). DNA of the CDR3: TGTGCCAGCAGCTCTAGCGGGAGGTCGTACGAGCAGTACTTC. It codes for CASSSSGRSYEQYF.

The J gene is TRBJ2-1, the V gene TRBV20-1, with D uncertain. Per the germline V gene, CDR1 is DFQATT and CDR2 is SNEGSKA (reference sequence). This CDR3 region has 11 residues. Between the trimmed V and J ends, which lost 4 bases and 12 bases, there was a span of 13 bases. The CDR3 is CSAKRLYGQFF. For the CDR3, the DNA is TGCAGTGCTAAGAGACTCTATGGGCAGTTCTTC.

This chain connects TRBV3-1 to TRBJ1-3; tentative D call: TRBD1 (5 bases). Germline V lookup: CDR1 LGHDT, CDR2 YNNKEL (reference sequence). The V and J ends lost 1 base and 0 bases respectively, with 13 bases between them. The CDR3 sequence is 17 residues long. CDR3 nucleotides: TGTGCCAGCAGCCAAGGTTCCGGACACATCTCTGGAAACACCATATATTTT. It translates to CASSQGSGHISGNTIYF.

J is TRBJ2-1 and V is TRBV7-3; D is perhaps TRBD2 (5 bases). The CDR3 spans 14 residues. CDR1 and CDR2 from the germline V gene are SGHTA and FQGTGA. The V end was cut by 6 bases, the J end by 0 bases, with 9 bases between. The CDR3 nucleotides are TGTGCCAGCAGTGGCGGGCCCTCCTACAATGAGCAGTTCTTC. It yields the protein CASSGGPSYNEQFF.

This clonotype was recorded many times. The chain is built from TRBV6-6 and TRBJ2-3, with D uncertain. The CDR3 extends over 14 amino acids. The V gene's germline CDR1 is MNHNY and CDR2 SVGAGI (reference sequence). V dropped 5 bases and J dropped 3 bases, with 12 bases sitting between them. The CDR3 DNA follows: TGTGCCAGCAGTCAAAACATCGGTACAGATACGCAGTATTTT. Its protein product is CASSQNIGTDTQYF.

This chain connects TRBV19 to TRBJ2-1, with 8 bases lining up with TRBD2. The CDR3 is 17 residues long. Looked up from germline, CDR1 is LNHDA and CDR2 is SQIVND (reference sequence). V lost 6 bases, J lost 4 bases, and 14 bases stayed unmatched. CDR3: CASRSYFGSGVYNEQFF. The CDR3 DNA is TGTGCCAGTAGATCTTATTTCGGTAGCGGGGTGTACAATGAGCAGTTCTTC.